Below, 5 T cell receptor beta chains from the same sample are listed, as sequenced in a study of blood T cell repertoires in COVID-19. The method was immunoSEQ multiplex PCR; TCRdb's version includes in-frame clones alone and lacks a portion of them. The table shows roughly 220,000 clones, with 80% to 90% occurring only once. Sequencing input: peripheral blood. The receptors originated from a man between 25 and 39 years old with active or convalescent COVID-19.

V usage is TRBV19 and J usage is TRBJ1-2; possibly TRBD1 for D (6 bases). The CDR3 spans 14 residues. V lost 6 bases and J lost 8, with 19 bases in between. The germline CDR1 and CDR2 sequences are LNHDA and SQIVND (reference sequence). The CDR3 coding sequence is TGTGCCAGTAGGACATCAGGGGTTGTAGGCGGCTACACCTTC. It is translated as CASRTSGVVGGYTF.

This clone was detected only once. This sequence joins TRBV6-1 and TRBJ1-5, with a possible D match to TRBD1 (5 bases). The germline gives CDR1 MNHNS, CDR2 SASEGT. The V and J ends lost 3 bases and 5 bases respectively, with 11 bases between them. CDR3 length: 14 residues. This CDR3 reads CASSDIRGDQPQHF. DNA for the CDR3: TGTGCCAGCAGTGACATCCGGGGGGATCAGCCCCAGCATTTT.

The V and J genes are TRBV7-9 and TRBJ2-6; 7 nucleotides match TRBD1. Germline V gives CDR1 SEHNR, CDR2 FQNEAQ (reference sequence). This CDR3 comprises 16 residues. The trim removed 5 bases at V and 4 bases at J, leaving 8 bases unmatched. In DNA form, the CDR3 reads TGTGCCAGCAGCCAGAGACAGGGTTCGGGGGCCAACGTCCTGACTTTC. It translates to CASSQRQGSGANVLTF.

In its sample, this clone was seen a few times. The rearrangement links TRBV3-1 (or the pseudogene TRBV3-2) to TRBJ1-1; D is uncertain. There are 12 residues in the CDR3. The V end lost 5 bases, the J end lost 4 bases, and 8 bases lay between the germline ends. Germline V gives CDR1 LGHDT, CDR2 YNNKEL (reference sequence). The CDR3 sequence is CASSMSGTEAFF. In nucleotides, the CDR3 is TGTGCCAGCAGCATGAGTGGCACTGAAGCTTTCTTT.

This chain connects TRBV6-2 or TRBV6-3 to TRBJ2-4, with D possibly matching TRBD2 (6 bases). V was clipped by 2 bases and J by 1 base, with 18 bases between them. Per the germline V gene, CDR1 is MNHEY and CDR2 is SVGEGT. The CDR3 loop spans 18 amino acids. CDR3 sequence reads: CASSYPLEEGRAKNIQYF. The CDR3 bases are TGTGCCAGCAGTTACCCCCTAGAAGAGGGGAGGGCCAAAAACATTCAGTACTTC.